This T cell receptor (beta chain) was found in a study of T cell responses to AZD1222 COVID-19 vaccine. Study-level points and caveats: White British donors predominated, females outnumbered males, and clonal diversity was possibly underestimated.

V gave up 2 bases and J gave up 6 bases; unmatched junction bases: 4. The CDR3 is 13 amino acids. Germline V lookup: CDR1 MNHEY, CDR2 SMNVEV (reference sequence). Remarks on this clone: What it binds is not known.

The repertoire was sequenced with immunoSEQ multiplex PCR; TCRdb's copy has only in-frame clones and lacks some. The sample lists 100,000 to 150,000 clones, 90% occurring once. V usage is TRBV27 and J usage is TRBJ2-7, with 7 bases fitting TRBD1. Specimen: peripheral blood, collected on day 0 of MenACWY control vaccination. The TCR originated in an adult in good health. The CDR3 reads CASSLVGGAEQYF. The CDR3 DNA is TGTGCCAGCAGTTTAGTAGGGGGCGCCGAGCAGTACTTC.